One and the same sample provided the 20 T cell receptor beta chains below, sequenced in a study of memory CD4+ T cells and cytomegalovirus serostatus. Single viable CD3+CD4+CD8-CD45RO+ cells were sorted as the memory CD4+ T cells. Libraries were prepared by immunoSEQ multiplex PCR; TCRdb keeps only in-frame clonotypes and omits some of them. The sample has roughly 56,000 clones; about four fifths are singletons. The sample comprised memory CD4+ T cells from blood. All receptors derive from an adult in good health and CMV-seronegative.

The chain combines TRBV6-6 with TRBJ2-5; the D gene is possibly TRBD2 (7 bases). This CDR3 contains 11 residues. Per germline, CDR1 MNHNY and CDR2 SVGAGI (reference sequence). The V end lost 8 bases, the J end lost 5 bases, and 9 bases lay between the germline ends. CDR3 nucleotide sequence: TGTGCCAGCGGGGGGGCCGAGACCCAGTACTTC. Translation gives CASGGAETQYF.

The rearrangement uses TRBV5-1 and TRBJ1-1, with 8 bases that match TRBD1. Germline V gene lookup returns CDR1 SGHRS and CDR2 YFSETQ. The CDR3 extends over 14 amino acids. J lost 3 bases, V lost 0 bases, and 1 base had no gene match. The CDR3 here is CASSLGQGHTEAFF. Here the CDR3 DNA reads TGCGCCAGCAGCTTGGGACAGGGGCACACTGAAGCTTTCTTT. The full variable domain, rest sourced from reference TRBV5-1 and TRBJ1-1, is KAGVTQTPRYLIKTRGQQVTLSCSPISGHRSVSWYQQTPGQGLQFLFEYFSETQRNKGNFPGRFSGRQFSNSRSEMNVSTLELGDSALYLCASSLGQGHTEAFFGQGTRLTVV.

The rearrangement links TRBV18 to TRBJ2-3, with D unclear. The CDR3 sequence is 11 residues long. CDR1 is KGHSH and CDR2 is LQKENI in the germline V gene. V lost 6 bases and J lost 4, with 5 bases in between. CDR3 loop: CASSLPDTQYF. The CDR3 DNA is TGTGCCAGCTCCCTTCCAGATACGCAGTATTTT.

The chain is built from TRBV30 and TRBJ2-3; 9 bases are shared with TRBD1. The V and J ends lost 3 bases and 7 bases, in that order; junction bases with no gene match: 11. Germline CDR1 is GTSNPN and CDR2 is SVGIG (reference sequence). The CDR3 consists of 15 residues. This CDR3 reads CAWRHRDRAMYTQYF. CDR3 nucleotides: TGTGCCTGGAGACACCGGGACAGGGCTATGTATACGCAGTATTTT.

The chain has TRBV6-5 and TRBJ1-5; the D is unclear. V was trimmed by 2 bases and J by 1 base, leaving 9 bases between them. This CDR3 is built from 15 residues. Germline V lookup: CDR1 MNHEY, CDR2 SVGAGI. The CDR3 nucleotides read TGTGCCAGCAGTTACGCCCTGAAGAGCAATCAGCCCCAGCATTTT. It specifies CASSYALKSNQPQHF.

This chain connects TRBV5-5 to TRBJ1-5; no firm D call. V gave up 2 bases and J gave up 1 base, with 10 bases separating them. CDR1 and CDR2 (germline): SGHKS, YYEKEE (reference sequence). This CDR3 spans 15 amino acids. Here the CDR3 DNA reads TGTGCCAGCAGCTTATGGACGGGGAGCAATCAGCCCCAGCATTTT. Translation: CASSLWTGSNQPQHF.

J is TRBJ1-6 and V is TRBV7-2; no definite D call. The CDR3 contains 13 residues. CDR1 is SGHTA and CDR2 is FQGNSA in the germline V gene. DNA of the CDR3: TGTGCTACATCTAGAGCTGGGAATTCACCCCTCCACTTT. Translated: CATSRAGNSPLHF.

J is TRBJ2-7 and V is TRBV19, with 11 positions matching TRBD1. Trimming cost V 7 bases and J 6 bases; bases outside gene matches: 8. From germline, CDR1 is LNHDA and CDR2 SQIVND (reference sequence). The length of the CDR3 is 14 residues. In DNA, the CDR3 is TGTGCCAGTACCCCGGGACAGGGGGGCCTCGAGCAGTACTTC. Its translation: CASTPGQGGLEQYF.

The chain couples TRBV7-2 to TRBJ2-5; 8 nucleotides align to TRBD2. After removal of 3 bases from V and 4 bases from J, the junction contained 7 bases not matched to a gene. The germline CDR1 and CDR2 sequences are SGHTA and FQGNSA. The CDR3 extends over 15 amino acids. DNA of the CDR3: TGTGCCAGCAGCTTGGACGGGGGGGCCGGAGAGACCCAGTACTTC. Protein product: CASSLDGGAGETQYF.

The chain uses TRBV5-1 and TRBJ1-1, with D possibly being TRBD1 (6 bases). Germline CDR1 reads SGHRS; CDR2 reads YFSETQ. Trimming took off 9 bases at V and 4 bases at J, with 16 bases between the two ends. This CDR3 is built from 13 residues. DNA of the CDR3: TGCGCCACCTCGGCAGGGGAGCCCACTGAAGCTTTCTTT. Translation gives CATSAGEPTEAFF.

The CDR3 protein is CAPASNTGELFF. CDR3 DNA sequence: TGTGCCCCAGCTTCCAACACCGGGGAGCTGTTTTTT. The V gene is TRBV7-9, the J gene TRBJ2-2, with D uncertain. CDR1 and CDR2 from the germline V gene are SEHNR and FQNEAQ (reference sequence). The CDR3 runs 12 residues. V was clipped by 11 bases and J by 2 bases, with 9 bases between them.

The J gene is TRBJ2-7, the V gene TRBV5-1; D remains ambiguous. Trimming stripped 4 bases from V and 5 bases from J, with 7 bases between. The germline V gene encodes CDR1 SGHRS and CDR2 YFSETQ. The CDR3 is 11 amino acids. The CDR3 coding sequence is TGCGCCAGCAGCCTCATGGACGAGCAGTACTTC. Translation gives CASSLMDEQYF.

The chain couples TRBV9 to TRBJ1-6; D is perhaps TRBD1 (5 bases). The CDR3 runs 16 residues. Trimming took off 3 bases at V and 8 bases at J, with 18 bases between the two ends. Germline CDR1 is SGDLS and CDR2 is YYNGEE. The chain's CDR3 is CASSAGPNPGDSPLHF. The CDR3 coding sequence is TGTGCCAGCAGCGCCGGACCGAATCCGGGGGATTCACCCCTCCACTTT.

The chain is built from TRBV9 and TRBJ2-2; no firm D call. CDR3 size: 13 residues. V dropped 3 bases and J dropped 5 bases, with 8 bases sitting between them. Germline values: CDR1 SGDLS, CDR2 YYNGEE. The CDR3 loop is CASSGSLTGELFF. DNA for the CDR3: TGTGCCAGCAGCGGTTCGCTTACCGGGGAGCTGTTTTTT.

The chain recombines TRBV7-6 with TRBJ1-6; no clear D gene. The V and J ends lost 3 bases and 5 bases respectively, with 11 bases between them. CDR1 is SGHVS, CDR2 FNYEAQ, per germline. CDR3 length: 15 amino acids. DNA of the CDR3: TGTGCCAGCAGCTTCGGTGGCAGTAATAATTCACCCCTCCACTTT. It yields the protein CASSFGGSNNSPLHF.

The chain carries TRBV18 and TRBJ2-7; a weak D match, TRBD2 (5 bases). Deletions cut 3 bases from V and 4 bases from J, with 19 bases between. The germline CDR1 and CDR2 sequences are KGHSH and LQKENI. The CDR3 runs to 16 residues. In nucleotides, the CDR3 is TGTGCCAGCTCACCGGGTGCGTGGGGAGAGAAATACGAGCAGTACTTC. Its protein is CASSPGAWGEKYEQYF.

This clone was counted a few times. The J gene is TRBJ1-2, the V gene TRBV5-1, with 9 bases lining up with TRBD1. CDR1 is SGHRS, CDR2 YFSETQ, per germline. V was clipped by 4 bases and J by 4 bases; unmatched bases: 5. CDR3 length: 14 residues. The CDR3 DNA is TGCGCCAGCAGCACGGACAGGGGAGTCTATGGCTACACCTTC. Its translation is CASSTDRGVYGYTF.

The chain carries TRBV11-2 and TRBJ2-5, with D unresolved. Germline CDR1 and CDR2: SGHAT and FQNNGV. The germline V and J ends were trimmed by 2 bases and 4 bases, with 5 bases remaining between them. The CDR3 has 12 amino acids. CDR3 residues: CASSLRRETQYF. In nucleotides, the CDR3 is TGTGCCAGCAGCTTACGGCGAGAGACCCAGTACTTC.

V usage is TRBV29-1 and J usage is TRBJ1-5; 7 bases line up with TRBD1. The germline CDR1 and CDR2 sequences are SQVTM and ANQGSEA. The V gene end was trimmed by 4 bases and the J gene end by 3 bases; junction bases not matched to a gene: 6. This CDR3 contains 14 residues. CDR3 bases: TGCAGCGTTGGGTCAGGGGGTTTCAATCAGCCCCAGCATTTT. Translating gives CSVGSGGFNQPQHF.

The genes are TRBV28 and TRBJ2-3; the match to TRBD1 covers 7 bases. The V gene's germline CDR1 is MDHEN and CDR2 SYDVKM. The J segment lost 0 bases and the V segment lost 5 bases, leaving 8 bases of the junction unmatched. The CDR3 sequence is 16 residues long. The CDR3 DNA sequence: TGTGCCAGCAGTGCCGGGACAGCGCGGAGCACAGATACGCAGTATTTT. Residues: CASSAGTARSTDTQYF. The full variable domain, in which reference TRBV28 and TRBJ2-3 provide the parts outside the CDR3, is DVKVTQSSRYLVKRTGEKVFLECVQDMDHENMFWYRQDPGLGLRLIYFSYDVKMKEKGDIPEGYSVSREKKERFSLILESASTNQTSMYLCASSAGTARSTDTQYFGPGTRLTVL.